The 17 T cell receptor beta chains below come from one sample, sequenced in a study of shared clonotypes between healthy human individuals. Assay: immunoSEQ multiplex PCR; the TCRdb copy retains only in-frame clones and omits some. The profile shows roughly 480,000 clones, 70% to 80% of them singletons. The sequencing input was PBMCs. These receptors came from a middle-aged woman in good health. Some clones in this sample may be carry-over from other donors' samples.

This clone was detected only a few times. The chain links TRBV9 to TRBJ2-7; TRBD2 matches at 9 bases. Germline loops: CDR1 SGDLS, CDR2 YYNGEE. The CDR3 runs 14 residues. V shed 4 bases, J shed 2 bases, and the junction held 4 bases outside the gene matches. This chain's CDR3 is CASSSGTSTYEQYF. The DNA of the CDR3 is TGTGCCAGCAGCTCTGGGACTAGCACCTACGAGCAGTACTTC.

The V call is TRBV6-5, the J call TRBJ2-2; possibly TRBD2 for D (5 bases). The V and J ends lost 7 bases and 1 base respectively, with 10 bases between them. Germline V gives CDR1 MNHEY, CDR2 SVGAGI. The CDR3 runs 14 residues. CDR3 bases: TGTGCCAGCAATATACGGGAGAACACCGGGGAGCTGTTTTTT. This sequence encodes CASNIRENTGELFF.

V is TRBV30 and J is TRBJ2-1; D gene ambiguous. The CDR3 extends over 16 amino acids. The germline CDR1 and CDR2 sequences are GTSNPN and SVGIG (reference sequence). The germline V and J ends were trimmed by 0 bases and 0 bases, with 12 bases remaining between them. The CDR3 region is CAWSVLGSFSYNEQFF. CDR3 in DNA: TGTGCCTGGAGTGTATTGGGCAGCTTCTCCTACAATGAGCAGTTCTTC.

The chain recombines TRBV11-2 with TRBJ2-2; D is uncertain. CDR3 size: 14 residues. Trimming took 3 bases from V and 4 from J, leaving 9 bases between them. CDR1 and CDR2 (germline): SGHAT, FQNNGV. The CDR3 bases are TGTGCCAGCAGCTTGTCGGTTGTCACCGGGGAGCTGTTTTTT. This codes for CASSLSVVTGELFF.

This chain links TRBV6-4 with TRBJ1-1; D unresolved. The germline gives CDR1 MRHNA, CDR2 SNTAGT. The CDR3 totals 15 residues. Trimming left V 4 bases short and J 1 base short, with 13 bases between. The CDR3 sequence is CASSAGSTGNTEAFF. CDR3 coding DNA: TGTGCCAGCAGTGCTGGGTCCACGGGGAACACTGAAGCTTTCTTT.

The V and J genes are TRBV11-2 and TRBJ2-6; D is ambiguous. The CDR3 has 15 residues. V was cut by 5 bases and J by 0 bases, with 8 bases left in between. Germline CDR1 reads SGHAT; CDR2 reads FQNNGV. The CDR3 bases are TGTGCCAGCAGCCGAACGGGCTCTGGGGCCAACGTCCTGACTTTC. Protein product: CASSRTGSGANVLTF. Drawing the rest from reference TRBV11-2 and TRBJ2-6, the complete variable domain is EAGVAQSPRYKIIEKRQSVAFWCNPISGHATLYWYQQILGQGPKLLIQFQNNGVVDDSQLPKDRFSAERLKGVDSTLKIQPAKLEDSAVYLCASSRTGSGANVLTFGAGSRLTVL.

J is TRBJ2-2 and V is TRBV29-1; 9 bases line up with TRBD1. The germline gives CDR1 SQVTM, CDR2 ANQGSEA. The J segment lost 5 bases and the V segment lost 4 bases, leaving 8 bases of the junction unmatched. The CDR3 contains 15 residues. The CDR3 DNA reads TGCAGCGTTGGCAGCCCCGGGACAGGGACCGGGGAGCTGTTTTTT. Residues: CSVGSPGTGTGELFF.

The rearrangement joins TRBV7-9 to TRBJ2-7; D is possibly TRBD1 or TRBD2 (6 bases each). Trimming shortened V by 4 bases and J by 6 bases, and 13 bases separated the two germline ends. The germline CDR1 and CDR2 sequences are SEHNR and FQNEAQ (reference sequence). This CDR3 spans 13 amino acids. The CDR3 nucleotides are TGTGCCAGCAGCTCCGAGGGGGGAGGCGAGCAGTACTTC. Translated, it gives CASSSEGGGEQYF. Together with reference TRBV7-9 and TRBJ2-7, the CDR3 gives the full variable domain: DTGVSQNPRHKITKRGQNVTFRCDPISEHNRLYWYRQTLGQGPEFLTYFQNEAQLEKSRLLSDRFSAERPKGSFSTLEIQRTEQGDSAMYLCASSSEGGGEQYFGPGTRLTVT.

The chain employs TRBV5-5 and TRBJ2-7, with D maybe TRBD1 (6 bases). V shed 4 bases and J shed 3 bases, with 11 bases lying between them. This CDR3 comprises 13 residues. Germline V lookup: CDR1 SGHKS, CDR2 YYEKEE (reference sequence). The CDR3 sequence is CASSTGHLYEQYF. The CDR3 nucleotides are TGTGCCAGCAGCACGGGACATCTCTACGAGCAGTACTTC.

This chain connects TRBV11-2 to TRBJ2-1, with a possible D match to TRBD1 (6 bases). V lost 5 bases to trimming and J lost 3 bases, with 14 bases between them. Per the germline V gene, CDR1 is SGHAT and CDR2 is FQNNGV. The CDR3 runs to 15 residues. For the CDR3, the DNA is TGTGCCAGCAGCCCAGTTAGGGGGTACTACAATGAGCAGTTCTTC. Amino acid sequence: CASSPVRGYYNEQFF.

This rearrangement joins TRBV6-5 to TRBJ2-6; D gene unclear. The germline V and J ends were trimmed by 5 bases and 2 bases, with 1 base remaining between them. The CDR3 covers 12 residues. Germline V gives CDR1 MNHEY, CDR2 SVGAGI. The CDR3 loop is CASSTGANVLTF. In nucleotides, the CDR3 is TGTGCCAGCAGTACTGGGGCCAACGTCCTGACTTTC.

The chain recombines TRBV4-2 with TRBJ2-1, with D hard to call. The V end was cut by 4 bases, the J end by 0 bases, with 13 bases between. Germline V gives CDR1 LGHNA, CDR2 YNFKEQ. The CDR3 covers 16 residues. The CDR3 loop reads CASSLAEASSYNEQFF. CDR3 in DNA: TGTGCCAGCAGCCTCGCTGAGGCTAGCTCCTACAATGAGCAGTTCTTC.

The chain carries TRBV11-2 and TRBJ2-7, with 9 nucleotides matching TRBD2. In germline, CDR1 is SGHAT, CDR2 FQNNGV. There are 14 residues in the CDR3. V gave up 5 bases and J gave up 3 bases; unmatched junction bases: 5. The CDR3 bases are TGTGCCAGCAGCCGACTAGCGGACCTCTACGAGCAGTACTTC. This sequence encodes CASSRLADLYEQYF.

This clone turned up a few times. The sample holds other DNA sequences that translate to the same CDR3. The rearrangement uses TRBV2 and TRBJ2-2; D is uncertain. V dropped 2 bases and J dropped 6 bases, with 7 bases sitting between them. CDR3 size: 13 residues. From germline, CDR1 is SNHLY and CDR2 FYNNEI. This chain's CDR3 is CASSELGPGELFF. As DNA, the CDR3 is TGTGCCAGCAGTGAATTGGGTCCCGGGGAGCTGTTTTTT.

The chain joins TRBV21-1 to TRBJ1-2. TRBV21-1 is a known pseudogene. The CDR3 extends over 14 amino acids. CDR3: CASSGIAANYGYTF. In nucleotides, the CDR3 is TGTGCCAGCAGCGGGATCGCAGCTAACTATGGCTACACCTTC.

The chain is built from TRBV9 and TRBJ2-2; TRBD2 matches at 9 bases. CDR1 and CDR2 (germline): SGDLS, YYNGEE. The V segment lost 4 bases and the J segment 4 bases; nucleotides outside the gene matches: 8. The CDR3 spans 16 residues. In DNA, the CDR3 is TGTGCCAGCAGCCCCCCGCGGGGGGGGAGCACCGGGGAGCTGTTTTTT. It codes for CASSPPRGGSTGELFF.

The rearrangement joins TRBV4-1 to TRBJ2-5; no clear D gene. The J call may be faulty, since TRBJ2-7 better matches the DNA end. Germline V CDR1 and CDR2: MGHRA, YSYEKL. The CDR3 contains 15 residues. This CDR3 reads CASSQGEGSSYEQYF. The CDR3 bases are TGCGCCAGCAGCCAAGGAGAAGGATCATCCTACGAGCAGTACTTC.